The 20 T cell receptor beta chains listed next were all sequenced from one sample in a study of cytomegalovirus exposure and HLA in healthy donors. The PCR used 60 Vbeta and 13 Jbeta primers. Clones were read by immunoSEQ multiplex PCR, and TCRdb kept only the in-frame ones, dropping some. The sample lists 150,000 to 200,000 clones, roughly 79% occurring once. Sequencing was performed on PBMCs. These receptors originate from a woman aged 40 to 50 in good health and CMV-seronegative.

The rearrangement links TRBV5-1 to TRBJ1-4, with 8 bases matching TRBD1. The ends lost 9 bases at V and 0 bases at J; junction bases unmatched: 7. This CDR3 comprises 15 residues. From germline, CDR1 is SGHRS and CDR2 YFSETQ. The CDR3 sequence: CATRQGTTTNEKLFF. CDR3 in DNA: TGCGCCACTCGACAGGGGACTACAACTAATGAAAAACTGTTTTTT.

There are a few counts of this clone. The conserved phenylalanine or tryptophan is not found at the CDR3 terminus, so this likely reflects a read error. The chain combines TRBV19 with TRBJ1-1, with D possibly matching TRBD1 (5 bases). The germline CDR1 and CDR2 sequences are LNHDA and SQIVND (reference sequence). V was pared by 3 bases and J by 2 bases, with 7 bases between. CDR3 length equals 13 residues. The CDR3: CASSIQGNTEAFL. CDR3 in DNA: TGTGCCAGTAGTATCCAGGGTAACACTGAAGCTTTCCTT.

The chain employs TRBV4-1 and TRBJ1-1; D is unresolved. The V gene's germline CDR1 is MGHRA and CDR2 YSYEKL. The CDR3 runs 14 residues. V gave up 0 bases and J gave up 7 bases, with 12 bases separating them. The CDR3 here is CASSQEILLFEAFF. The CDR3 DNA reads TGCGCCAGCAGCCAAGAAATACTTCTATTTGAAGCTTTCTTT.

The rearrangement joins TRBV9 to TRBJ2-1; 7 bases agree with TRBD2. After removal of 2 bases from V and 0 bases from J, the junction contained 8 bases not matched to a gene. Germline lookup yields CDR1 SGDLS and CDR2 YYNGEE. The CDR3 is 17 residues long. DNA for the CDR3: TGTGCCAGCAGCGTGTTAGCGGGCAAAAGCTCCTACAATGAGCAGTTCTTC. Protein: CASSVLAGKSSYNEQFF.

This clone was seen once. V and J are TRBV30 and TRBJ2-3; TRBD2 is a possible D gene (5 bases). The germline V gene has CDR1 GTSNPN and CDR2 SVGIG (reference sequence). The CDR3 has 17 amino acids. Deletions cut 2 bases from V and 1 base from J, with 19 bases between. CDR3 nucleotides: TGTGCCTGGAGTCGTTTACTCCGGCCGCGGGGCACAGATACGCAGTATTTT. This sequence encodes CAWSRLLRPRGTDTQYF.

The rearrangement joins TRBV11-3 to TRBJ1-2; TRBD1 is a possible D gene (5 bases). Germline assignment: CDR1 SGHNT and CDR2 YENEEA. The CDR3 has 13 residues. V was pared by 5 bases and J by 2 bases, with 9 bases between. The CDR3 nucleotides read TGTGCCAGCAGCCCACAGGAAAACTATGGCTACACCTTC. Translation: CASSPQENYGYTF.

The chain joins TRBV7-3 to TRBJ2-2; D is unclear. The V gene's germline CDR1 is SGHTA and CDR2 FQGTGA. The CDR3 sequence is 13 residues long. V lost 2 bases and J 4 bases, leaving 5 bases between the germline ends. In DNA form, the CDR3 reads TGTGCCAGCAGCTTACAGGTCACCGGGGAGCTGTTTTTT. Protein sequence: CASSLQVTGELFF.

The chain is built from TRBV6-5 and TRBJ1-4; D not resolved. Germline V lookup: CDR1 MNHEY, CDR2 SVGAGI. With 8 bases removed from V and 8 bases from J, the gap between germline ends came to 15 bases. The CDR3 contains 13 residues. CDR3 sequence reads: CASGRSSREKLFF. The CDR3 DNA sequence: TGTGCCAGCGGGAGGAGCAGCCGAGAAAAACTGTTTTTT.

The CDR3 protein is CASSLQGASYEQYF. The CDR3 DNA is TGCGCCAGCAGCTTACAGGGGGCCTCCTACGAGCAGTACTTC. V gene TRBV5-1 combines with J gene TRBJ2-7; 9 bases align to TRBD1. Germline CDR1 is SGHRS and CDR2 is YFSETQ. There are 14 residues in the CDR3. V lost 2 bases and J lost 0; bases outside the gene matches: 0.

The rearrangement links TRBV27 to TRBJ2-2; 8 nucleotides align to TRBD2. The CDR3 sequence is 17 residues long. The V gene's germline CDR1 is MNHEY and CDR2 SMNVEV (reference sequence). V lost 2 bases to trimming and J lost 6 bases; unmatched junction nucleotides: 11. CDR3 in DNA: TGTGCCAGCAGTTTACTGACCCGGACTAGCATCGCCGGGGAGCTGTTTTTT. This encodes CASSLLTRTSIAGELFF.

The chain recombines TRBV4-2 with TRBJ2-1; D remains unclear. Trimming took off 2 bases at V and 0 bases at J, with 11 bases between the two ends. Germline V lookup: CDR1 LGHNA, CDR2 YNFKEQ. This CDR3 comprises 16 residues. The CDR3 DNA sequence: TGTGCCAGCAGCCAACAACAAACCAGCTCCTACAATGAGCAGTTCTTC. Residues: CASSQQQTSSYNEQFF.

The rearrangement uses TRBV5-8 and TRBJ1-5, with 7 bases that match TRBD1. The length of the CDR3 is 16 residues. The germline CDR1 and CDR2 sequences are SGHTS and YDEGEE. V trimming: 3 bases; J trimming: 1 base; junction bases outside the gene matches: 7. CDR3 nucleotides: TGTGCCAGCAGCTCCTTGACAGGGCTAAGCAATCAGCCCCAGCATTTT. Encoded protein: CASSSLTGLSNQPQHF.

The chain has TRBV27 and TRBJ1-5; 7 nucleotides match TRBD1. V shed 5 bases, J shed 7 bases, and the junction held 11 bases outside the gene matches. The CDR3 has 15 residues. From germline, CDR1 is MNHEY and CDR2 SMNVEV (reference sequence). The chain's CDR3 is CASSADRAKGQPQHF. In nucleotides, the CDR3 is TGTGCCAGCAGTGCTGACAGGGCAAAAGGCCAGCCCCAGCATTTT.

The chain couples TRBV11-3 to TRBJ2-3; the D is unclear. The germline V and J ends were trimmed by 1 base and 3 bases, with 5 bases remaining between them. This CDR3 region has 13 residues. Germline values: CDR1 SGHNT, CDR2 YENEEA. The CDR3 DNA follows: TGTGCCAGCAGCTTAGGGCAGACAGATACGCAGTATTTT. Protein: CASSLGQTDTQYF.

In its sample, this clone was seen a few times. The CDR3 DNA is TGCGCCAGCAGCTTAACCGGGACTACCTACGAGCAGTACTTC. This gives the protein CASSLTGTTYEQYF. This chain links TRBV5-1 with TRBJ2-7; TRBD2 matches 7 bases. After removal of 2 bases from V and 2 bases from J, the junction contained 4 bases not matched to a gene. The germline V gene has CDR1 SGHRS and CDR2 YFSETQ. The CDR3 length is 14 residues. The full variable domain, rest sourced from reference TRBV5-1 and TRBJ2-7, is KAGVTQTPRYLIKTRGQQVTLSCSPISGHRSVSWYQQTPGQGLQFLFEYFSETQRNKGNFPGRFSGRQFSNSRSEMNVSTLELGDSALYLCASSLTGTTYEQYFGPGTRLTVT.

This sequence joins TRBV14 and TRBJ1-1; perhaps TRBD1 as D (5 bases). Germline V CDR1 and CDR2: SGHDN, FVKESK. V lost 0 bases to trimming and J lost 6 bases, with 14 bases between them. This CDR3 spans 15 amino acids. The CDR3 loop reads CASSQEGRVKAEAFF. CDR3 coding DNA: TGTGCCAGCAGCCAAGAGGGCAGGGTAAAAGCTGAAGCTTTCTTT.

The chain links TRBV9 to TRBJ1-2; TRBD1 aligns across 7 bases. Germline-derived CDR1 and CDR2 are SGDLS and YYNGEE. V shed 4 bases, J shed 8 bases, and the junction held 8 bases outside the gene matches. The CDR3 has 13 residues. CDR3 sequence reads: CASSPDRAGGYTF. For the CDR3, the DNA is TGTGCCAGCAGCCCAGACAGGGCCGGGGGCTACACCTTC. The variable domain in full, completed from reference TRBV9 and TRBJ1-2, reads DSGVTQTPKHLITATGQRVTLRCSPRSGDLSVYWYQQSLDQGLQFLIQYYNGEERAKGNILERFSAQQFPDLHSELNLSSLELGDSALYFCASSPDRAGGYTFGSGTRLTVV.

The rearrangement uses TRBV11-2 and TRBJ1-1; 8 bases agree with TRBD1. V dropped 7 bases and J dropped 4; count of bases not matched to a gene: 5. Germline V gene sequence: CDR1 SGHAT, CDR2 FQNNGV. The CDR3 totals 13 residues. CDR3 coding DNA: TGTGCCAGCACCCCACAGGGGGGCACTGAAGCTTTCTTT. Residues: CASTPQGGTEAFF.

V and J are TRBV9 and TRBJ1-2, with D unclear. This CDR3 region has 15 residues. Looked up from germline, CDR1 is SGDLS and CDR2 is YYNGEE. The ends were cut back, 4 bases at V and 0 bases at J, with 13 bases in the middle. CDR3 region: CASSRESLANYGYTF. CDR3 in DNA: TGTGCCAGCAGCCGGGAGAGTTTAGCTAACTATGGCTACACCTTC.

This sequence joins TRBV9 and TRBJ2-5; TRBD2 is a possible D gene (5 bases). V was clipped by 0 bases and J by 0 bases, with 15 bases between them. The CDR3 runs 17 residues. Germline V CDR1 and CDR2: SGDLS, YYNGEE. For the CDR3, the DNA is TGTGCCAGCAGCGTAGGGTTGGGCGGAGGTAACCAAGAGACCCAGTACTTC. This encodes CASSVGLGGGNQETQYF.